The subject of this entry is one TCR beta chain. Germline lookup yields CDR1 SGHTA and CDR2 FQGTGA. This CDR3 contains 16 residues. The germline V and J ends were trimmed by 0 bases and 0 bases, with 9 bases remaining between them. The data stem from a study of control samples from healthy donors and cancer patients. Here immunoSEQ multiplex PCR was the method, and the copy in TCRdb shows in-frame clones only, minus some. The top ten clones hold 2.8% of a sample with tens of thousands of clones, about 95% of them seen once. The specimen sequenced was blood. The clonotype was recovered from a young woman in good health. The chain links TRBV7-3 to TRBJ2-1; a possible D gene is TRBD2 (5 bases). CDR3 in amino acids: CASSLTGEASYNEQFF. The CDR3 DNA reads as TGTGCCAGCAGCTTAACCGGGGAAGCCTCCTACAATGAGCAGTTCTTC.